The 23 T cell receptor beta chains presented below share a single source sample, sequenced in a study of OX40 agonist ivuxolimab in advanced cancers. Data came from immunoSEQ multiplex PCR; TCRdb stores just in-frame clones and leaves some out. Of tens of thousands of clones listed, 85% are singletons. Sequencing was performed on CD4+ or CD8+ T cells sorted from blood, taken in a trial of the OX40 agonist ivuxolimab. The receptors come from an adult with an advanced solid tumor such as melanoma, head and neck, liver or kidney cancer.

This clone appeared a few times. This sequence joins TRBV6-6 and TRBJ2-3; the D is unclear. With 6 bases removed from V and 0 bases from J, the gap between germline ends came to 10 bases. From germline, CDR1 is MNHNY and CDR2 SVGAGI (reference sequence). The CDR3 loop spans 14 amino acids. This chain's CDR3 is CASRTTGSTDTQYF. In nucleotides, the CDR3 is TGTGCCAGCAGGACGACTGGAAGCACAGATACGCAGTATTTT.

V and J are TRBV4-1 and TRBJ2-7; tentative D call: TRBD1 (6 bases). Trimming shortened V by 4 bases and J by 2 bases, and 18 bases separated the two germline ends. The CDR3 loop spans 16 amino acids. CDR1 MGHRA and CDR2 YSYEKL come from the germline V gene. CDR3 protein: CASSPQQGRRTYEQYF. The CDR3 DNA reads as TGCGCCAGCAGCCCCCAACAGGGTAGGAGGACCTACGAGCAGTACTTC.

The table lists this clone with a few counts. The chain employs TRBV14 and TRBJ1-2; 7 bases line up with TRBD1. The junction had 5 bases not matched to a gene; V was cut back by 4 bases and J by 3 bases. Germline values: CDR1 SGHDN, CDR2 FVKESK. This CDR3 contains 14 residues. The CDR3 is CASSLGQSHYGYTF. In nucleotides, the CDR3 is TGTGCCAGCAGCCTGGGACAGTCCCACTATGGCTACACCTTC.

The V and J genes are TRBV7-3 and TRBJ2-1, with D unresolved. The CDR3 runs 14 residues. V was pared by 1 base and J by 1 base, with 5 bases between. CDR1 and CDR2 from the germline V gene are SGHTA and FQGTGA. The CDR3 loop reads CASSLRPSYNEQFF. The DNA of the CDR3 is TGTGCCAGCAGCTTAAGACCATCCTACAATGAGCAGTTCTTC. The whole variable domain, filled in from reference TRBV7-3 and TRBJ2-1, reads GAGVSQTPSNKVTEKGKYVELRCDPISGHTALYWYRQSLGQGPEFLIYFQGTGAADDSGLPNDRFFAVRPEGSVSTLKIQRTERGDSAVYLCASSLRPSYNEQFFGPGTRLTVL.

The V gene is TRBV7-9, the J gene TRBJ2-3; TRBD2 matches at 11 bases. Unmatched junction bases numbered 5, after V lost 3 bases and J lost 0 bases. This CDR3 spans 17 amino acids. CDR1 and CDR2 from the germline V gene are SEHNR and FQNEAQ (reference sequence). This chain's CDR3 is CASSFLAGGGSTDTQYF. Here the CDR3 DNA reads TGTGCCAGCAGCTTCCTAGCGGGGGGAGGGAGCACAGATACGCAGTATTTT. Based on the CDR3 plus reference TRBV7-9 and TRBJ2-3, the full variable domain is DTGVSQNPRHKITKRGQNVTFRCDPISEHNRLYWYRQTLGQGPEFLTYFQNEAQLEKSRLLSDRFSAERPKGSFSTLEIQRTEQGDSAMYLCASSFLAGGGSTDTQYFGPGTRLTVL.

The rearrangement uses TRBV5-1 and TRBJ2-5, with D hard to call. V was cut by 0 bases and J by 4 bases, with 7 bases left in between. Germline V gene data show CDR1 as SGHRS and CDR2 as YFSETQ. The CDR3 totals 13 residues. For the CDR3, the DNA is TGCGCCAGCAGCTTGGAAAGCTCAGAGACCCAGTACTTC. Its protein product is CASSLESSETQYF.

The chain joins TRBV28 to TRBJ1-2; 10 nucleotides agree with TRBD1. Losses at the gene ends were 6 bases for V and 0 bases for J; bases not matched to a gene: 13. This CDR3 comprises 18 residues. In germline, CDR1 is MDHEN, CDR2 SYDVKM. As DNA, the CDR3 is TGTGCCAGCAGCTCATGGGGGACAGGGGACCTAGCTAACTATGGCTACACCTTC. Amino acid sequence: CASSSWGTGDLANYGYTF.

The chain is built from TRBV6-1 and TRBJ1-2; D gene ambiguous. Trimming pared 3 bases from V and 4 bases from J, leaving 12 bases between. The germline V gene encodes CDR1 MNHNS and CDR2 SASEGT. This CDR3 spans 14 amino acids. This CDR3 reads CASSDRVSFYGYTF. The CDR3 DNA sequence: TGTGCCAGCAGTGATCGGGTTAGCTTCTATGGCTACACCTTC.

The gene calls are TRBV7-2 and TRBJ1-2, with 12 bases identical to TRBD1. Germline V gives CDR1 SGHTA, CDR2 FQGNSA. CDR3 length: 15 residues. J lost 8 bases, V lost 5 bases, and 9 bases had no gene match. CDR3 nucleotide sequence: TGTGCCAGCAGCCCCTTCGGGACAGGGGGCCACGGCTACACCTTC. It codes for CASSPFGTGGHGYTF. Combining the CDR3 with reference TRBV7-2 and TRBJ1-2 gives the whole variable domain GAGVSQSPSNKVTEKGKDVELRCDPISGHTALYWYRQSLGQGLEFLIYFQGNSAPDKSGLPSDRFSAERTGGSVSTLTIQRTQQEDSAVYLCASSPFGTGGHGYTFGSGTRLTVV.

The gene calls are TRBV5-8 and TRBJ1-2; tentative D call: TRBD1 (5 bases). Germline CDR1 SGHTS, CDR2 YDEGEE. The CDR3 consists of 15 residues. The V end was cut by 0 bases, the J end by 1 base, with 10 bases between. The CDR3 reads CASSLGGTVNYGYTF. CDR3 sequence (DNA): TGTGCCAGCAGCTTGGGGGGGACGGTTAACTATGGCTACACCTTC.

The chain recombines TRBV11-1 with TRBJ1-3; no reliable D call. The germline gives CDR1 SGHAT, CDR2 FQDESV (reference sequence). This CDR3 has 14 residues. The V and J ends lost 6 bases and 0 bases respectively, with 9 bases between them. CDR3: CASSTDTSGNTIYF. In nucleotides, the CDR3 is TGTGCCAGCAGTACCGACACCTCTGGAAACACCATATATTTT. Full variable domain (missing parts from reference TRBV11-1 and TRBJ1-3): EAEVAQSPRYKITEKSQAVAFWCDPISGHATLYWYRQILGQGPELLVQFQDESVVDDSQLPKDRFSAERLKGVDSTLKIQPAELGDSAMYLCASSTDTSGNTIYFGEGSWLTVV.

The chain couples TRBV11-2 to TRBJ1-1; no clear D. CDR3 length: 12 amino acids. Germline CDR1 reads SGHAT; CDR2 reads FQNNGV. V was pared by 1 base and J by 7 bases, with 7 bases between. This CDR3 is CASSLARFEAFF. DNA for the CDR3: TGTGCCAGCAGCTTAGCCAGGTTTGAAGCTTTCTTT.

The CDR3 DNA sequence: TGTGCCAGCAGCGTAGTAGGGAAAGGGCCATTCACTGAAGCTTTCTTT. Its translation is CASSVVGKGPFTEAFF. The V gene is TRBV9, the J gene TRBJ1-1; D is uncertain. V was pared by 0 bases and J by 4 bases, with 16 bases between. The germline V gene has CDR1 SGDLS and CDR2 YYNGEE. The CDR3 loop spans 16 amino acids. Filled out from reference TRBV9 and TRBJ1-1, the complete variable domain reads DSGVTQTPKHLITATGQRVTLRCSPRSGDLSVYWYQQSLDQGLQFLIQYYNGEERAKGNILERFSAQQFPDLHSELNLSSLELGDSALYFCASSVVGKGPFTEAFFGQGTRLTVV.

The V and J genes are TRBV30 and TRBJ2-3; the match to TRBD2 covers 8 bases. The CDR3 has 15 residues. V shed 3 bases and J 0 bases; nucleotides not matched to a gene: 5. Looked up from germline, CDR1 is GTSNPN and CDR2 is SVGIG (reference sequence). The CDR3 nucleotides are TGTGCCTGGAGCCGAGGCGGGGGGAGCACAGATACGCAGTATTTT. It specifies CAWSRGGGSTDTQYF.

This clone counts as medium-sized. The gene calls are TRBV5-4 and TRBJ1-1, with D uncertain. Deletions cut 2 bases from V and 1 base from J, with 9 bases between. The CDR3 has 14 residues. Germline V lookup: CDR1 SGHNT, CDR2 YYREEE (reference sequence). The CDR3 DNA follows: TGTGCCAGCAGCTTCTCGACGGGGAACACTGAAGCTTTCTTT. Protein sequence: CASSFSTGNTEAFF.

This clone was found a few times. The chain joins TRBV7-9 to TRBJ1-5, with D possibly being TRBD1 (5 bases). The V gene's germline CDR1 is SEHNR and CDR2 FQNEAQ (reference sequence). Trimming left V 0 bases short and J 2 bases short, with 5 bases between. The CDR3 loop spans 14 amino acids. The CDR3 region is CASSLAGGNQPQHF. CDR3 DNA sequence: TGTGCCAGCAGCTTAGCAGGGGGCAATCAGCCCCAGCATTTT.

This clone was observed once. The gene calls are TRBV11-1 and TRBJ1-2; D may be TRBD1 (5 bases). Germline lookup yields CDR1 SGHAT and CDR2 FQDESV (reference sequence). The V end lost 5 bases, the J end lost 1 base, and 11 bases lay between the germline ends. This CDR3 is built from 14 residues. Here the CDR3 reads CASSKGRNNYGYTF. CDR3 coding DNA: TGTGCCAGCAGCAAGGGACGAAATAACTATGGCTACACCTTC.

Here the CDR3 reads CASGKGGNYGYTF. DNA of the CDR3: TGTGCCAGCGGAAAGGGGGGTAACTATGGCTACACCTTC. The chain links TRBV6-1 to TRBJ1-2; D might be TRBD1 (6 bases). This CDR3 has 13 amino acids. The ends were cut back, 8 bases at V and 1 base at J, with 11 bases in the middle. Germline CDR1 and CDR2: MNHNS and SASEGT.

The V and J genes are TRBV5-4 and TRBJ2-7; D assignment may be TRBD1 or TRBD2 (6 bases each). Germline loops: CDR1 SGHNT, CDR2 YYREEE (reference sequence). CDR3 length: 14 amino acids. Trimming cost V 10 bases and J 1 base, with 18 bases left between them. The CDR3 reads CASEDQGTSYEQYF. CDR3 DNA: TGTGCCTCTGAGGATCAGGGGACTTCCTACGAGCAGTACTTC.

DNA for the CDR3: TGTGCCAGCAGTTACGAGGCAGGCCCCTACGAGCAGTACTTC. It encodes CASSYEAGPYEQYF. This chain connects TRBV6-5 to TRBJ2-7; D remains unclear. The CDR3 sequence is 14 residues long. Germline CDR1 MNHEY, CDR2 SVGAGI. The V end was cut by 2 bases, the J end by 2 bases, with 10 bases between.

This chain links TRBV9 with TRBJ2-1, with 11 bases aligning to TRBD1. The trim removed 0 bases at V and 7 bases at J, leaving 6 bases unmatched. CDR3 length: 16 residues. Germline loops: CDR1 SGDLS, CDR2 YYNGEE. The DNA for the CDR3 is TGTGCCAGCAGCGTAGCGGGACAGGGGGTTTGGAATGAGCAGTTCTTC. Protein: CASSVAGQGVWNEQFF.

The rearrangement joins TRBV6-5 to TRBJ2-7; D is perhaps TRBD2 (5 bases). Trimming removed 4 bases at V and 0 bases at J, with 10 bases between. CDR1 is MNHEY and CDR2 is SVGAGI in the germline V gene. This CDR3 has 14 amino acids. CDR3 protein: CASSSDSLSYEQYF. The CDR3 nucleotides read TGTGCCAGCAGTTCGGACTCCCTCTCCTACGAGCAGTACTTC.

The V call is TRBV25-1, the J call TRBJ1-2, with 10 nucleotides matching TRBD1. V gave up 6 bases and J gave up 6 bases; unmatched junction bases: 7. The CDR3 consists of 14 residues. Germline-derived CDR1 and CDR2 are MGHDK and SYGVNS. CDR3 nucleotide sequence: TGTGCCAGCAGGGACGCCGGGACAGGGGATGGCTACACCTTC. Encoded protein: CASRDAGTGDGYTF.